This entry lists 27 T cell receptor beta chains sequenced from one sample in a study of T cell changes during pregnancy in multiple sclerosis. The protocol was immunoSEQ multiplex PCR, while the TCRdb copy is restricted to in-frame clones and leaves out a portion. This table holds tens of thousands of clones, 90% found once. Specimen: peripheral blood, collected after pregnancy. The receptors shown here come from a female donor in good health, enrolled as a control in a pregnancy study.

The chain has TRBV7-2 and TRBJ2-5; TRBD2 aligns across 7 bases. V was pared by 5 bases and J by 4 bases, with 7 bases of the junction left unmatched. Germline V gene sequence: CDR1 SGHTA, CDR2 FQGNSA. The CDR3 length is 14 residues. This CDR3 is CASSRPLAGETQYF. Written as DNA, the CDR3 is TGTGCCAGCAGCCGACCCTTAGCGGGAGAGACCCAGTACTTC.

J is TRBJ2-7 and V is TRBV29-1, with D tentatively TRBD1 (6 bases). CDR1 and CDR2 from the germline V gene are SQVTM and ANQGSEA. V lost 4 bases, J lost 5 bases, and 15 bases lay in between. The CDR3 covers 13 residues. In DNA, the CDR3 is TGCAGCGTTGGGAACAGGGCTGTTGACGAGCAGTACTTC. The encoded protein is CSVGNRAVDEQYF.

The rearrangement joins TRBV21-1 to TRBJ2-7; the D call TRBD2 from the table was never checked on the DNA. TRBV21-1 is classified as a pseudogene. The CDR3 length is 15 residues. This chain's CDR3 is CASSNGGWGSYEQYF. For the CDR3, the DNA is TGTGCCAGCAGCAACGGGGGGTGGGGGTCCTACGAGCAGTACTTC.

This clone was recorded once. The chain links TRBV2 to TRBJ1-5, with D perhaps matching TRBD1 (5 bases). CDR1 is SNHLY and CDR2 is FYNNEI in the germline V gene. The CDR3 extends over 15 amino acids. V was clipped by 2 bases and J by 2 bases, with 10 bases between them. The CDR3 nucleotides read TGTGCCAGCAGTGAATGGAGGGGCGGCAATCAGCCCCAGCATTTT. It encodes CASSEWRGGNQPQHF.

The J gene is TRBJ1-1, the V gene TRBV5-1; 7 bases map to TRBD1. V dropped 3 bases and J dropped 0; count of bases not matched to a gene: 8. Germline lookup yields CDR1 SGHRS and CDR2 YFSETQ. The CDR3 is 16 residues long. Here the CDR3 DNA reads TGCGCCAGCAGCTCACCGGGACAGTACCTGAACACTGAAGCTTTCTTT. This translates into CASSSPGQYLNTEAFF.

This chain joins TRBV9 and TRBJ1-3, with D perhaps TRBD1 (5 bases). Germline lookup yields CDR1 SGDLS and CDR2 YYNGEE. V lost 3 bases, J lost 0 bases, and 10 bases lay in between. The CDR3 sequence is 15 residues long. The CDR3 reads CASSEQDLSGNTIYF. As DNA, the CDR3 is TGTGCCAGCAGCGAACAGGACCTCTCTGGAAACACCATATATTTT.

The rearrangement joins TRBV5-1 to TRBJ2-7; D is perhaps TRBD2 (5 bases). The CDR3 spans 14 residues. The germline V gene has CDR1 SGHRS and CDR2 YFSETQ. Trimming stripped 0 bases from V and 1 base from J, with 8 bases between. The CDR3 DNA is TGCGCCAGCAGCTTGGAGGGAGCATCCTACGAGCAGTACTTC. Amino acids: CASSLEGASYEQYF.

The rearrangement joins TRBV7-2 to TRBJ2-4; perhaps TRBD2 as D (5 bases). Germline CDR1 SGHTA, CDR2 FQGNSA. The CDR3 length is 11 residues. The germline V and J ends were trimmed by 7 bases and 9 bases, with 10 bases remaining between them. In DNA form, the CDR3 reads TGTGCCAGCATGAGGAGCGGCATTCAGTACTTC. Its translation is CASMRSGIQYF.

The count of this clone is one. The rearrangement joins TRBV29-1 to TRBJ2-4; weak D call: TRBD2 (6 bases). Germline V CDR1 and CDR2: SQVTM, ANQGSEA. Trimming stripped 5 bases from V and 3 bases from J, with 11 bases between. This CDR3 is built from 13 residues. The CDR3 DNA sequence: TGCAGCGTTCGGGGGAGTGACAAAAACATTCAGTACTTC. Encoded protein: CSVRGSDKNIQYF. The whole variable domain, remainder taken from reference TRBV29-1 and TRBJ2-4, is SAVISQKPSRDICQRGTSLTIQCQVDSQVTMMFWYRQQPGQSLTLIATANQGSEATYESGFVIDKFPISRPNLTFSTLTVSNMSPEDSSIYLCSVRGSDKNIQYFGAGTRLSVL.

The chain recombines TRBV5-6 with TRBJ1-1, with 10 nucleotides matching TRBD1. The V gene's germline CDR1 is SGHDT and CDR2 YYEEEE. J gave up 0 bases and V 4 bases, and 6 bases lay outside the gene matches. This CDR3 spans 16 amino acids. In nucleotides, the CDR3 is TGTGCCAGCAGCCGGGACAGGGGACGGATGAACACTGAAGCTTTCTTT. Residues: CASSRDRGRMNTEAFF.

The V and J genes are TRBV5-6 and TRBJ1-1; 9 bases map to TRBD1. The germline CDR1 and CDR2 sequences are SGHDT and YYEEEE. J lost 0 bases, V lost 3 bases, and 6 bases had no gene match. The CDR3 spans 16 residues. CDR3 in DNA: TGTGCCAGCAGCTATGAGACAGGGGGTGTGAACACTGAAGCTTTCTTT. Translation: CASSYETGGVNTEAFF.

The chain recombines TRBV7-8 with TRBJ2-7; D remains unclear. The CDR3 extends over 15 amino acids. Germline V gene data show CDR1 as SGHVS and CDR2 as FQNEAQ. Between the trimmed V and J ends, which lost 7 bases and 2 bases, there was a span of 18 bases. This CDR3 reads CASIRWRDTAYEQYF. DNA of the CDR3: TGTGCCAGCATCCGGTGGCGAGACACCGCCTACGAGCAGTACTTC.

This clone appeared a single time. The chain couples TRBV6-5 to TRBJ1-1, with 8 bases matching TRBD1. CDR1 and CDR2 from the germline V gene are MNHEY and SVGAGI. The J segment lost 7 bases and the V segment lost 0 bases, leaving 10 bases of the junction unmatched. The CDR3 length is 16 residues. This chain's CDR3 is CASSYSWTGSTVEAFF. Here the CDR3 DNA reads TGTGCCAGCAGTTACTCTTGGACAGGGTCTACTGTTGAAGCTTTCTTT.

V gene TRBV12-5 combines with J gene TRBJ1-4; 10 nucleotides match TRBD1. The CDR3 is made up of 18 amino acids. After removal of 1 base from V and 1 base from J, the junction contained 6 bases not matched to a gene. Germline values: CDR1 LGHNT, CDR2 FRNRAP. CDR3 in DNA: TGTGCTAGTGGTTTGGGCCAGACAGGGGGCGGAACTAATGAAAAACTGTTTTTT. Its translation: CASGLGQTGGGTNEKLFF. Drawing the rest from reference TRBV12-5 and TRBJ1-4, the complete variable domain is DARVTQTPRHKVTEMGQEVTMRCQPILGHNTVFWYRQTMMQGLELLAYFRNRAPLDDSGMPKDRFSAEMPDATLATLKIQPSEPRDSAVYFCASGLGQTGGGTNEKLFFGSGTQLSVL.

The chain links TRBV7-6 to TRBJ1-4; tentative D call: TRBD1 (6 bases). The CDR3 is 13 residues long. Trimming removed 2 bases from V and 6 bases from J, with 7 bases in between. Germline lookup yields CDR1 SGHVS and CDR2 FNYEAQ. CDR3 coding DNA: TGTGCCAGCAGCTTAAACAGGGATGAAAAACTGTTTTTT. Translating gives CASSLNRDEKLFF. Drawing the rest from reference TRBV7-6 and TRBJ1-4, the complete variable domain is GAGVSQSPRYKVTKRGQDVALRCDPISGHVSLYWYRQALGQGPEFLTYFNYEAQQDKSGLPNDRFSAERPEGSISTLTIQRTEQRDSAMYRCASSLNRDEKLFFGSGTQLSVL.

This clone was observed once. The V call is TRBV5-1, the J call TRBJ2-7, with 9 bases identical to TRBD2. CDR3 length equals 15 residues. After removal of 4 bases from V and 3 bases from J, the junction contained 8 bases not matched to a gene. Looked up from germline, CDR1 is SGHRS and CDR2 is YFSETQ. The CDR3 here is CASSIDSGSYYEQYF. In DNA, the CDR3 is TGCGCCAGCAGCATAGATAGCGGGAGTTACTACGAGCAGTACTTC.

This clone was picked up a small number of times. The rearrangement links TRBV6-5 to TRBJ1-1, with 9 bases aligning to TRBD1. The CDR3 extends over 15 amino acids. The germline CDR1 and CDR2 sequences are MNHEY and SVGAGI. V shed 7 bases, J shed 4 bases, and the junction held 10 bases outside the gene matches. CDR3 bases: TGTGCCAGCACCTTGGACAGGGGTGGGATCACTGAAGCTTTCTTT. It yields the protein CASTLDRGGITEAFF.

The chain combines TRBV7-2 with TRBJ2-2; D may be TRBD1 (6 bases). Germline CDR1 reads SGHTA; CDR2 reads FQGNSA. CDR3 length equals 14 residues. The V gene lost 5 bases and the J gene lost 6 bases, with 13 bases spanning the gap. CDR3 DNA sequence: TGTGCCAGCAGCCCTCACAGGGATGCCGGGGAGCTGTTTTTT. This encodes CASSPHRDAGELFF.

This rearrangement joins TRBV18 to TRBJ2-7; the D is unclear. Trimming shortened V by 6 bases and J by 6 bases, and 12 bases separated the two germline ends. The germline V gene has CDR1 KGHSH and CDR2 LQKENI. The length of the CDR3 is 12 residues. The CDR3 protein is CASSEQLREQYF. The CDR3 coding sequence is TGTGCCAGCTCCGAGCAACTTCGCGAGCAGTACTTC.

V gene TRBV14 combines with J gene TRBJ1-2; possibly TRBD1 for D (6 bases). The V gene lost 4 bases and the J gene lost 4 bases, with 16 bases spanning the gap. CDR1 SGHDN and CDR2 FVKESK come from the germline V gene. The CDR3 contains 15 residues. CDR3 region: CASSRGQLRTYGYTF. As DNA, the CDR3 is TGTGCCAGCAGCCGAGGACAGCTTAGGACCTATGGCTACACCTTC.

V gene TRBV14 combines with J gene TRBJ2-1; TRBD2 aligns across 14 bases. The V gene's germline CDR1 is SGHDN and CDR2 FVKESK. The length of the CDR3 is 16 residues. V was pared by 4 bases and J by 7 bases, with 6 bases of the junction left unmatched. The CDR3 here is CASSPGTSGSLNEQFF. CDR3 nucleotides: TGTGCCAGCAGCCCTGGGACTAGCGGGAGTTTAAATGAGCAGTTCTTC.

The genes are TRBV6-1 and TRBJ2-1; 13 nucleotides align to TRBD2. The CDR3 spans 16 residues. Germline CDR1 reads MNHNS; CDR2 reads SASEGT. V trimming: 2 bases; J trimming: 6 bases; junction bases outside the gene matches: 4. The CDR3 DNA follows: TGTGCCAGCAGTGAACGGGGGACTAGCGGGGCCAATGAGCAGTTCTTC. Protein: CASSERGTSGANEQFF.

The rearrangement uses TRBV6-5 and TRBJ1-1, with 7 bases lining up with TRBD1. Germline V gene lookup returns CDR1 MNHEY and CDR2 SVGAGI. Trimming at V came to 7 bases and at J to 3 bases, leaving 5 bases not matched to a gene. The CDR3 covers 13 residues. CDR3 in DNA: TGTGCCAGCAAAGGAGGGGGCTACACTGAAGCTTTCTTT. Encoded protein: CASKGGGYTEAFF.

The genes are TRBV2 and TRBJ2-7, with 7 bases aligning to TRBD1. The CDR3 extends over 14 amino acids. Germline V gives CDR1 SNHLY, CDR2 FYNNEI. With 4 bases clipped from V and 6 bases from J, the junction kept 9 bases outside the gene matches. As DNA, the CDR3 is TGTGCCAGCAGTGCGGAGACAGGGTGGGCCGAGCAGTACTTC. Its protein is CASSAETGWAEQYF.

The chain recombines TRBV2 with TRBJ2-2; D is perhaps TRBD2 (6 bases). V was clipped by 6 bases and J by 6 bases, with 8 bases between them. The CDR3 spans 12 residues. Germline lookup yields CDR1 SNHLY and CDR2 FYNNEI. This CDR3 is CASSRLAGELFF. CDR3 sequence (DNA): TGTGCCAGCAGCCGACTAGCCGGGGAGCTGTTTTTT.

V gene TRBV6-5 combines with J gene TRBJ2-1, with 9 bases that match TRBD1. The ends lost 4 bases at V and 9 bases at J; junction bases unmatched: 7. The CDR3 length is 14 residues. Germline V gene sequence: CDR1 MNHEY, CDR2 SVGAGI. The CDR3 DNA follows: TGTGCCAGCAGTTCCCTCCGGGACAGGGCTGAGCAGTTCTTC. Translating gives CASSSLRDRAEQFF.

V gene TRBV5-4 combines with J gene TRBJ1-1, with 9 bases identical to TRBD1. Losses at the gene ends were 3 bases for V and 6 bases for J; bases not matched to a gene: 3. Per the germline V gene, CDR1 is SGHNT and CDR2 is YYREEE (reference sequence). This CDR3 has 13 amino acids. The CDR3: CASSSGQGSEAFF. Written as DNA, the CDR3 is TGTGCCAGCAGCTCGGGACAGGGTTCTGAAGCTTTCTTT.